This T cell receptor beta chain was captured by sequencing in a study of monozygotic twins with inflammatory bowel disease. TCRdb reanalyzed the 5' RACE reads and collapses them to one entry per CDR3 protein, without DNA. This table holds a few hundred thousand distinct CDR3 sequences. The CDR3 consists of 14 residues. In germline, CDR1 is LGHDT, CDR2 YNNKEL (reference sequence). The specimen sequenced was blood. This sequence joins TRBV3-1 and TRBJ2-1. This receptor was taken from a human donor with ulcerative colitis or Crohn's disease, or a healthy co-twin of an affected twin (not recorded which). The CDR3 reads CASSFGLPPNEQFF.